These T cell receptor beta chains were read from a single sample in a study of vaccination and CD4 T cells after COVID-19. A single record per CDR3 protein comes from TCRdb applying MiXCR to the PCR reads. The sample gives tens of thousands of distinct CDR3 sequences, roughly 50% of which show up once; 1.1% is in the top ten. The sample consisted of CD4+ T cells from blood, taken before SARS-CoV-2 vaccination. The receptors were gathered from a human donor who had recovered from COVID-19. Each CDR3 is given with its conserved first and last residue.

V,CDR3
TRBV7-2,CASSLIFRLAGVRDNEQFF
TRBV28,CASDTSPTYGYTF
TRBV6-1,CASANGQVTEAFF
TRBV2,CASKVEDTLNTEAFF
TRBV30,CAWSVNNQPQHF
TRBV6-1,CASSLDPTLYNSPLHF
TRBV7-2,CASSRGGSAYEQYF
TRBV30,CAWSSTGTQPQHF
TRBV11-3,CASSLGNEQFF
TRBV19,CASRSGASGNTIYF
TRBV5-1,CASSFGHGGAGVSYEQYF
TRBV11-3,CASSLGRHRTDTQYF
TRBV7-2,CASSGGRSWKVRGGTDTQYF
TRBV6-2/TRBV6-3,CASSYSQGSEQFF
TRBV20-1,CSARLGDRECHF
TRBV7-9,CASSRGLPITGELFF
TRBV28,CASSSVYGYTF
TRBV30,CASPTDSGSPDTQYF
TRBV20-1,CSAPAREREPPYEQYF
TRBV20-1,CSARAPGLAGGAQETQYF
TRBV19,CAIGETRPMSNQPQHF
TRBV2,CASSGLTTNTEAFF
TRBV20-1,CSARGGLVYTGELFF
TRBV6-5,CASSYGYRGISPLHF
TRBV20-1,CSARAQTGSYEQYF
TRBV12-3/TRBV12-4,CASSFRLAGGPGSDEQYF
TRBV19,CASSIIGTLRYGYTF
TRBV11-1,CASRPLAGETDTQYF
TRBV6-5,CASSYLQGGANVLTF
TRBV20-1,CSASGDSTNTGELFF
TRBV10-3,CAISKSNTEAFF
TRBV2,CASATGLNSPLHF
TRBV19,CASSQQRATKNIQYF
TRBV2,CASSVVRPNTGELFF
TRBV6-5,CASSYSPGGHNSPLHF
TRBV19,CASSSEFGYEQYF
TRBV7-2,CASSSTGSETQYF
TRBV28,CASSLSRTDTEAFF